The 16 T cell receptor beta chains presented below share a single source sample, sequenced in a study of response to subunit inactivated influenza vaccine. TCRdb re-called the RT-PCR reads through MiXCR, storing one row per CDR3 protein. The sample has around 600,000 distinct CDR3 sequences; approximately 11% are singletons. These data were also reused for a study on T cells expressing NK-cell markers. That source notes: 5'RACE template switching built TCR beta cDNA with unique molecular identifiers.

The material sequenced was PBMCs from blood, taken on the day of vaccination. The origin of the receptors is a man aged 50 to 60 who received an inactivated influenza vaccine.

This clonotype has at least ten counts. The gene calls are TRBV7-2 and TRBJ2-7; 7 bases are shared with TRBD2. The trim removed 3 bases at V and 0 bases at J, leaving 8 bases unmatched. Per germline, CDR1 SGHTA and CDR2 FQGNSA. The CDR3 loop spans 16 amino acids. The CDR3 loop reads CASSFSGFSSSYEQYF. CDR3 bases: TGTGCCAGCAGCTTTAGCGGGTTTTCTAGCTCCTACGAGCAGTACTTC.

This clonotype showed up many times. The chain's CDR3 is CATSRDDRVPGANVLTF. In DNA form, the CDR3 reads TGTGCCACCAGCAGGGACGACAGGGTCCCTGGGGCCAACGTCCTGACTTTC. This sequence joins TRBV15 and TRBJ2-6; 7 bases align to TRBD1. The CDR3 loop spans 17 amino acids. Per germline, CDR1 LNHNV and CDR2 YYDKDF (reference sequence). The V segment lost 3 bases and the J segment 2 bases; nucleotides outside the gene matches: 7.

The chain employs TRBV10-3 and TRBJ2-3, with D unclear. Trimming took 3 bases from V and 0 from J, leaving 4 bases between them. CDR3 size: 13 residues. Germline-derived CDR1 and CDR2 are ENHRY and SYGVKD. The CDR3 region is CAISDRSTDTQYF. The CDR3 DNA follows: TGTGCCATCAGTGACAGGAGCACAGATACGCAGTATTTT.

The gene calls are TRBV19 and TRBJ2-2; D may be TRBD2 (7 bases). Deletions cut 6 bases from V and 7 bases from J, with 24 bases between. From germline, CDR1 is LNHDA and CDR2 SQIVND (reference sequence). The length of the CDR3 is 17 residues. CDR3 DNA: TGTGCCAGTAGCGATTTCCCAGGGAGGGGGGATTGCGGGGAGCTGTTTTTT. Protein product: CASSDFPGRGDCGELFF. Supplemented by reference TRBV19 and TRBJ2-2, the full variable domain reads DGGITQSPKYLFRKEGQNVTLSCEQNLNHDAMYWYRQDPGQGLRLIYYSQIVNDFQKGDIAEGYSVSREKKESFPLTVTSAQKNPTAFYLCASSDFPGRGDCGELFFGEGSRLTVL.

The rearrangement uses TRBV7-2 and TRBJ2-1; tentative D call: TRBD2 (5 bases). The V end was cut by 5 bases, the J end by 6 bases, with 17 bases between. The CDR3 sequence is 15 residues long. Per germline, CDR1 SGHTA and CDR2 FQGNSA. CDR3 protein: CASSGRKEAGNEQFF. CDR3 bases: TGTGCCAGCAGCGGTCGTAAGGAGGCGGGCAATGAGCAGTTCTTC.

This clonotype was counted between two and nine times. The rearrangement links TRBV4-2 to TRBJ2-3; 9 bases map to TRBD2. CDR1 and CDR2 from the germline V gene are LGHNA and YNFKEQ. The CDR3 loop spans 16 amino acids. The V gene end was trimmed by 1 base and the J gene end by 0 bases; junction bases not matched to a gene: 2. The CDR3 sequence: CASSQVSGSSTDTQYF. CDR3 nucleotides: TGTGCCAGCAGCCAAGTTAGCGGGAGTAGCACAGATACGCAGTATTTT.

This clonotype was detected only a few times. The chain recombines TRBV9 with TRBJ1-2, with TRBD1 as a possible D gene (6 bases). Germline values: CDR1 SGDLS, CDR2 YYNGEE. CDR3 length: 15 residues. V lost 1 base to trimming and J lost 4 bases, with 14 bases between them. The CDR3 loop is CASSVKDSVRYGYTF. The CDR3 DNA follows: TGTGCCAGCAGCGTAAAGGACAGCGTCCGCTATGGCTACACCTTC.

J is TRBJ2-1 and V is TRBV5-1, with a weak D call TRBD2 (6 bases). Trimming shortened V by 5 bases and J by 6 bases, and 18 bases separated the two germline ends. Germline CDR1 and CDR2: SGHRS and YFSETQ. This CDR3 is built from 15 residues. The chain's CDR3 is CASRPPEGASNEQFF. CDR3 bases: TGCGCCAGCAGACCCCCGGAGGGCGCAAGCAATGAGCAGTTCTTC. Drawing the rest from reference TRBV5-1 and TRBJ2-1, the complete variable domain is KAGVTQTPRYLIKTRGQQVTLSCSPISGHRSVSWYQQTPGQGLQFLFEYFSETQRNKGNFPGRFSGRQFSNSRSEMNVSTLELGDSALYLCASRPPEGASNEQFFGPGTRLTVL.

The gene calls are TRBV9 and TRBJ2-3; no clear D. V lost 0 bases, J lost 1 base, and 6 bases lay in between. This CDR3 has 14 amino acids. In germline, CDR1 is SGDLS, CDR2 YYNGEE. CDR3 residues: CASSVAFRTDTQYF. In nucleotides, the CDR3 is TGTGCCAGCAGCGTAGCCTTTCGCACAGATACGCAGTATTTT.

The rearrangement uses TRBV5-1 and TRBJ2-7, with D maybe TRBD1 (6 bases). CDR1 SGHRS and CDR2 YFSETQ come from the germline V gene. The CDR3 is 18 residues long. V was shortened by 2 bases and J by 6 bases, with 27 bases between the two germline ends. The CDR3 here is CASSFNRSGVIRSREQYF. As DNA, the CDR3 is TGCGCCAGCAGCTTTAATAGGTCAGGGGTCATCAGATCTCGCGAGCAGTACTTC.

Written as DNA, the CDR3 is TGTGCCAGCAGTTTTTTTCTCGGGACACCCTACGAGCAGTACTTC. The encoded protein is CASSFFLGTPYEQYF. The chain recombines TRBV28 with TRBJ2-7; D might be TRBD1 (6 bases). CDR3 length: 15 residues. Germline assignment: CDR1 MDHEN and CDR2 SYDVKM. Trimming removed 3 bases from V and 2 bases from J, with 14 bases in between.

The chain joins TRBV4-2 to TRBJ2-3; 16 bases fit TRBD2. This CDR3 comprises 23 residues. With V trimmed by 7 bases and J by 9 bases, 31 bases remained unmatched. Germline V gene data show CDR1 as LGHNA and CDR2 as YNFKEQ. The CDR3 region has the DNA TGTGCCAGCACCCCGTCAACTTCGAGCTTCCTGGGACTAGCGGGAGGGCCAAGCTCGACGCAGTATTTT. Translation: CASTPSTSSFLGLAGGPSSTQYF.

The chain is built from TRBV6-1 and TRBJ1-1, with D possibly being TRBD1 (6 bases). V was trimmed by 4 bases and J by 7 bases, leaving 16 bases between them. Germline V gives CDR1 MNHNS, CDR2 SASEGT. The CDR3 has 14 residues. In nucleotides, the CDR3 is TGTGCCAGCAGTGGGGGACAAGGACGTGATGAAGCTTTCTTT. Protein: CASSGGQGRDEAFF.

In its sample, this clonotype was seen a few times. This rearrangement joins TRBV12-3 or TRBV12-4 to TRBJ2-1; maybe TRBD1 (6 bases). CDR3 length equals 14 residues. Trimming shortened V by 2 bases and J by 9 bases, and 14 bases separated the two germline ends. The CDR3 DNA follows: TGTGCCAGCAGTTTATTTGCTAGCAGGGGTGAGCAGTTCTTC. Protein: CASSLFASRGEQFF.

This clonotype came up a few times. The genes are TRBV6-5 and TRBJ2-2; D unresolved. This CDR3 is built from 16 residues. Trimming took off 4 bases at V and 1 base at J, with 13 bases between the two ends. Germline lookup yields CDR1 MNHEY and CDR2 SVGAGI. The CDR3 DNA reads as TGTGCCAGCAGTTCCCTCGGACGGTTGAACACCGGGGAGCTGTTTTTT. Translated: CASSSLGRLNTGELFF.

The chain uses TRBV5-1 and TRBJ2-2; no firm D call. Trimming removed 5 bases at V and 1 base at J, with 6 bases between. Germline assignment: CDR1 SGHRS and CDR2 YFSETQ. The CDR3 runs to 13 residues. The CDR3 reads CASSAVNTGELFF. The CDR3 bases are TGCGCCAGCAGTGCGGTGAACACCGGGGAGCTGTTTTTT.